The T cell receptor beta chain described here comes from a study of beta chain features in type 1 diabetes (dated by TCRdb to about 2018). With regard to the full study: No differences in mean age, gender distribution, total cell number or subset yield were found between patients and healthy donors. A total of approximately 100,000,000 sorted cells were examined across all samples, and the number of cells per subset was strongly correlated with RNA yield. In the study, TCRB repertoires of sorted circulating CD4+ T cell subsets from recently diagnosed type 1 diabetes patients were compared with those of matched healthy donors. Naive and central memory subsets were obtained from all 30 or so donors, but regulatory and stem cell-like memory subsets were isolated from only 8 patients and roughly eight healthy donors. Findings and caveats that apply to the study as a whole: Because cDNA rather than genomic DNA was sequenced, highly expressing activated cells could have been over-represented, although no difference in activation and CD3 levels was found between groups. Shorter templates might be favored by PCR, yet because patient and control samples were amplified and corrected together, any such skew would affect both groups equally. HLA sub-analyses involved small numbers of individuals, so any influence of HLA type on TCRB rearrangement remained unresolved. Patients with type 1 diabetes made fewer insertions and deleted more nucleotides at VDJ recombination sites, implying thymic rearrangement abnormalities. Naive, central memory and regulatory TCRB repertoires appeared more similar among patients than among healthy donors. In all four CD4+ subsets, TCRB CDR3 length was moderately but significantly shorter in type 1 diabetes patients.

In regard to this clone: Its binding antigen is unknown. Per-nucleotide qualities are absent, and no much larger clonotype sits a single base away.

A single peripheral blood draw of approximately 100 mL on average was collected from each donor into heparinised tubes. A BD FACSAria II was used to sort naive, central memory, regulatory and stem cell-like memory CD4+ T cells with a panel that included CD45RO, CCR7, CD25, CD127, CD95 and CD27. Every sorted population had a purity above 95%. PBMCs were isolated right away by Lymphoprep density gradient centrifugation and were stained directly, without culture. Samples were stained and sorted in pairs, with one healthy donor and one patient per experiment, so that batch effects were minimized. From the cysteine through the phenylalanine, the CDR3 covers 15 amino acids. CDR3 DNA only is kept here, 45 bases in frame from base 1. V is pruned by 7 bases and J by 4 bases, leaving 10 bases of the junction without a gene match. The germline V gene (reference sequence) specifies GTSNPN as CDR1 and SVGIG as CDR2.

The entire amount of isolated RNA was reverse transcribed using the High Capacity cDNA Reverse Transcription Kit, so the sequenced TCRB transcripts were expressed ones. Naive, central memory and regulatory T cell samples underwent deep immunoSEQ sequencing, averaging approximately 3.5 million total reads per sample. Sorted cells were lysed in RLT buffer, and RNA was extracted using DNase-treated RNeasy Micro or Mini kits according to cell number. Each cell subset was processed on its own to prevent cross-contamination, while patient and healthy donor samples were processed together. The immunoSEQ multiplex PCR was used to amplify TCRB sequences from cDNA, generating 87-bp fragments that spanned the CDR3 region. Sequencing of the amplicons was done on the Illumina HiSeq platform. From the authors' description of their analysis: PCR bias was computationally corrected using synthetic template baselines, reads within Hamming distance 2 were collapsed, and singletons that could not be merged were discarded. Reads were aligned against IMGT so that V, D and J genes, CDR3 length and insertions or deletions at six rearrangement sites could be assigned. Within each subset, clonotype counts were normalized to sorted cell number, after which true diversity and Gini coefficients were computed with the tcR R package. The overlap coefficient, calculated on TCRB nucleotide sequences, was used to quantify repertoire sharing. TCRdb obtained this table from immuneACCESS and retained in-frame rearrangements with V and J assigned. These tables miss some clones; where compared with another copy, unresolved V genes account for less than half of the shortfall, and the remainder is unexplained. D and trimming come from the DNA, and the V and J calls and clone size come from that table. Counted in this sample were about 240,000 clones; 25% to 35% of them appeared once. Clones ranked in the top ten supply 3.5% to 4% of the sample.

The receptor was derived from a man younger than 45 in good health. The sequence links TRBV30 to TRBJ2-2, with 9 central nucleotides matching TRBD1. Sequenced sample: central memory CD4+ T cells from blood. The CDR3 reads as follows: CAFTDRGKSTGELFF. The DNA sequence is TGTGCCTTCACGGACAGGGGAAAAAGCACCGGGGAGCTGTTTTTT.